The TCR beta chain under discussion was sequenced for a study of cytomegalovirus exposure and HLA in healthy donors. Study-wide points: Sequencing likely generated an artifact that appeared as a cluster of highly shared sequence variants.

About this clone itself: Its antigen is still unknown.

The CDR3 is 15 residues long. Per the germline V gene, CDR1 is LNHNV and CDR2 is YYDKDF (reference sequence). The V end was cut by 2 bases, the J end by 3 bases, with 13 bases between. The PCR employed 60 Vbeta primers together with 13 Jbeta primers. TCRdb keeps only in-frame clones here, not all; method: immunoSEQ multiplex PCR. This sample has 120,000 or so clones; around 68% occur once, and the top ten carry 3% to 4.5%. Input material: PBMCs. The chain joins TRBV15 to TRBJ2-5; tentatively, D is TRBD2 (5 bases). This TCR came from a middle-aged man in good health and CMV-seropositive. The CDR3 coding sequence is TGTGCCACCAGCAGACCCATGGCCGGGAAAGAGACCCAGTACTTC. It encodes CATSRPMAGKETQYF. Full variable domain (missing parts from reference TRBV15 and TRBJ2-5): DAMVIQNPRYQVTQFGKPVTLSCSQTLNHNVMYWYQQKSSQAPKLLFHYYDKDFNNEADTPDNFQSRRPNTSFCFLDIRSPGLGDTAMYLCATSRPMAGKETQYFGPGTRLLVL.